A selection of T cell receptor beta chains follows, all from one sample in a study of blood T cell repertoires in COVID-19. Clones were read by immunoSEQ multiplex PCR, and TCRdb kept only the in-frame ones, dropping some. The sample carries under 250,000 clones, approximately 83% recorded once. Specimen: PBMCs or T cells enriched from blood (not recorded which). These receptors all stem from a woman aged 55-69 years who had recovered from COVID-19. Both conserved end residues are part of each CDR3. The order of the fields is D gene, V gene, clone size, J gene, CDR3 protein, CDR3 DNA. A D gene is named only where the DNA matches it firmly. Not all rows give a size; the values are once, few, many and, for expanded clones, a class.

d_call: TRBD1; v_call: TRBV15; clone_size: few; j_call: TRBJ1-4; cdr3_aa: CATSRNPGQRSEKLFF; cdr3_nt: TGTGCCACCAGCAGAAACCCGGGACAGAGGAGTGAAAAACTGTTTTTT
d_call: TRBD2; v_call: TRBV7-6; clone_size: -; j_call: TRBJ2-7; cdr3_aa: CASPFPGLAGEMRNYEQYF; cdr3_nt: TGTGCCAGCCCCTTTCCAGGACTAGCGGGAGAAATGCGAAACTACGAGCAGTACTTC
d_call: TRBD1; v_call: TRBV19; clone_size: -; j_call: TRBJ2-5; cdr3_aa: CASSIGRGLRETQYF; cdr3_nt: TGTGCCAGTAGTATAGGCAGGGGGCTCCGAGAGACCCAGTACTTC
d_call: TRBD1; v_call: TRBV19; clone_size: -; j_call: TRBJ2-7; cdr3_aa: CASSYRQGNYEQYF; cdr3_nt: TGTGCCAGTAGTTATAGACAGGGAAACTACGAGCAGTACTTC
d_call: -; v_call: TRBV27; clone_size: -; j_call: TRBJ1-2; cdr3_aa: CASSPGGYTF; cdr3_nt: TGTGCCAGCAGTCCGGGGGGCTACACCTTC
d_call: TRBD1; v_call: TRBV4-3; clone_size: few; j_call: TRBJ1-2; cdr3_aa: CASSKKTGGNYGYTF; cdr3_nt: TGCGCCAGCAGCAAGAAGACAGGGGGCAACTATGGCTACACCTTC
d_call: TRBD2; v_call: TRBV20-1; clone_size: -; j_call: TRBJ2-7; cdr3_aa: CSASVLAGAQYF; cdr3_nt: TGCAGTGCTAGTGTCCTAGCGGGGGCTCAGTACTTC
d_call: -; v_call: TRBV11-1; clone_size: -; j_call: TRBJ1-1; cdr3_aa: CASSLGFGAEAFF; cdr3_nt: TGTGCCAGCAGCTTAGGGTTCGGGGCTGAAGCTTTCTTT
d_call: -; v_call: TRBV5-4; clone_size: -; j_call: TRBJ1-3; cdr3_aa: CASSLGHSGNTIYF; cdr3_nt: TGTGCCAGCAGCTTGGGACACTCTGGAAACACCATATATTTT
d_call: TRBD2; v_call: TRBV7-9; clone_size: -; j_call: TRBJ2-2; cdr3_aa: CAIPPVLAGVGAGELFF; cdr3_nt: TGTGCCATCCCACCAGTACTAGCGGGAGTTGGGGCCGGGGAGCTGTTTTTT
d_call: -; v_call: TRBV29-1; clone_size: -; j_call: TRBJ1-1; cdr3_aa: CSVEPREGNTEAFF; cdr3_nt: TGCAGCGTTGAACCACGGGAGGGGAACACTGAAGCTTTCTTT
d_call: TRBD2; v_call: TRBV5-1; clone_size: once; j_call: TRBJ2-3; cdr3_aa: CASSLEISGSSDTQYF; cdr3_nt: TGCGCCAGCAGCTTGGAAATTAGCGGGAGTTCAGATACGCAGTATTTT
d_call: TRBD2; v_call: TRBV29-1; clone_size: -; j_call: TRBJ2-7; cdr3_aa: CSVAPGTSGAYEQYF; cdr3_nt: TGCAGCGTTGCCCCCGGGACTAGCGGCGCCTACGAGCAGTACTTC
d_call: -; v_call: TRBV5-1; clone_size: -; j_call: TRBJ2-1; cdr3_aa: CASSAGEANEQFF; cdr3_nt: TGCGCCAGCAGCGCCGGGGAGGCCAATGAGCAGTTCTTC
d_call: -; v_call: TRBV12-3/TRBV12-4; clone_size: few; j_call: TRBJ2-7; cdr3_aa: CASSPHPGEQYF; cdr3_nt: TGTGCCAGCAGTCCTCACCCGGGGGAGCAGTACTTC
d_call: TRBD1; v_call: TRBV20-1; clone_size: -; j_call: TRBJ1-1; cdr3_aa: CSAAGGEAFF; cdr3_nt: TGCAGTGCGGCAGGGGGCGAGGCTTTCTTT
d_call: -; v_call: TRBV7-2; clone_size: -; j_call: TRBJ2-7; cdr3_aa: CASSLAWDNLVYEQYF; cdr3_nt: TGTGCCAGCAGCTTAGCTTGGGACAACCTCGTCTACGAGCAGTACTTC
d_call: TRBD1; v_call: TRBV18; clone_size: -; j_call: TRBJ1-1; cdr3_aa: CASSLEQGMNTEAFF; cdr3_nt: TGTGCCAGCTCCCTCGAACAGGGGATGAACACTGAAGCTTTCTTT
d_call: TRBD1; v_call: TRBV20-1; clone_size: few; j_call: TRBJ1-3; cdr3_aa: CSASNWGQGPGNTIYF; cdr3_nt: TGCAGTGCTAGTAATTGGGGACAGGGTCCTGGAAACACCATATATTTT
d_call: -; v_call: TRBV14; clone_size: -; j_call: TRBJ2-1; cdr3_aa: CASPYGGCTDEQFF; cdr3_nt: TGTGCCAGCCCCTATGGGGGCTGTACGGATGAGCAGTTCTTC
d_call: -; v_call: TRBV5-5; clone_size: -; j_call: TRBJ1-4; cdr3_aa: CASSLLGAEEKLFF; cdr3_nt: TGTGCCAGCAGCTTGTTGGGGGCCGAGGAAAAACTGTTTTTT